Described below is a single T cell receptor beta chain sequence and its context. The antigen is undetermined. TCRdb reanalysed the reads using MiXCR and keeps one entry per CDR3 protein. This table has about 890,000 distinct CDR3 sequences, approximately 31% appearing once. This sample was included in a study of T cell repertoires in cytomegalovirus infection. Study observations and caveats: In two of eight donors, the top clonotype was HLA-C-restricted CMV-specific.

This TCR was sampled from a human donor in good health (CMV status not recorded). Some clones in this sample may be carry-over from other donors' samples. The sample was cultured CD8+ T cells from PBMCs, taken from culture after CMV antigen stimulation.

CDR3 DNA: TGTGCCAGCAGTGAAGGGGGGACTAGCGTTAATACGCAGTATTTT. It yields the protein CASSEGGTSVNTQYF. The V call is TRBV6-1, the J call TRBJ2-3, with TRBD2 matching over 10 bases. CDR1 and CDR2 from the germline V gene are MNHNS and SASEGT. CDR3 length: 15 residues. V gave up 1 base and J gave up 7 bases; unmatched junction bases: 5.